Each of the 11 T cell receptor beta chains below was sequenced from the same sample in a study of low-dose radiotherapy and immunotherapy resistance in tumors. Primers targeting TRAV and TRBV primed first-strand cDNA, covering alpha and beta chains. The authors ran 20 PCR cycles to amplify TCRs with a constant-region primer and V-primer adapter. TCRdb redid the calling of the reads with MiXCR, one entry per CDR3 protein. The sample lists 11,000 or so distinct CDR3 sequences, 60% to 80% seen once, with around 11% in the top ten. The source is a human donor with advanced metastatic prostate, ovarian, gallbladder or colorectal cancer (not recorded which). This table probably holds off-target reads from a library built for another chain.

In DNA, the CDR3 is TGCGCCAGCAGCGTGGTGGCGCGCGGGAGGGCGGATGAGCAGTTCTTC. Its protein is CASSVVARGRADEQFF. The chain has TRBV5-1 and TRBJ2-1; TRBD2 matches 9 bases. The V gene's germline CDR1 is SGHRS and CDR2 YFSETQ. V was pared by 4 bases and J by 8 bases, with 13 bases of the junction left unmatched. This CDR3 has 16 amino acids. The whole variable domain, remainder taken from reference TRBV5-1 and TRBJ2-1, is KAGVTQTPRYLIKTRGQQVTLSCSPISGHRSVSWYQQTPGQGLQFLFEYFSETQRNKGNFPGRFSGRQFSNSRSEMNVSTLELGDSALYLCASSVVARGRADEQFFGPGTRLTVL.

The V and J genes are TRBV18 and TRBJ2-7; the D is unclear. V was trimmed by 0 bases and J by 2 bases, leaving 8 bases between them. This CDR3 is 14 amino acids long. CDR1 and CDR2 from the germline V gene are KGHSH and LQKENI. CDR3 protein: CASSPPGVPYEQYF. The CDR3 coding sequence is TGTGCCAGCTCACCACCGGGCGTACCCTACGAGCAGTACTTC.

V is TRBV28 and J is TRBJ1-2, with D possibly matching TRBD1 (6 bases). The CDR3 covers 12 residues. From germline, CDR1 is MDHEN and CDR2 SYDVKM. Trimming shortened V by 10 bases and J by 8 bases, and 17 bases separated the two germline ends. CDR3 amino acids: CANYLKGEGYTF. The CDR3 nucleotides are TGTGCCAACTACCTAAAGGGGGAAGGCTACACCTTC.

The chain has TRBV5-6 and TRBJ2-7; TRBD1 matches at 10 bases. The CDR3 extends over 20 amino acids. The V and J ends lost 5 bases and 3 bases, in that order; junction bases with no gene match: 23. Germline CDR1 and CDR2: SGHDT and YYEEEE. The CDR3 DNA is TGTGCCAGCAGGCCCTGGGGGGTCCCGGGACAGGGGCAGGGGGTCTACGAGCAGTACTTC. Translated, it gives CASRPWGVPGQGQGVYEQYF. The whole variable domain, remainder taken from reference TRBV5-6 and TRBJ2-7, is DAGVTQSPTHLIKTRGQQVTLRCSPKSGHDTVSWYQQALGQGPQFIFQYYEEEERQRGNFPDRFSGHQFPNYSSELNVNALLLGDSALYLCASRPWGVPGQGQGVYEQYFGPGTRLTVT.

The gene calls are TRBV28 and TRBJ2-2, with unresolved D. V was clipped by 2 bases and J by 6 bases, with 10 bases between them. The length of the CDR3 is 14 residues. Germline assignment: CDR1 MDHEN and CDR2 SYDVKM. CDR3 sequence: CASSLMGWPGELFF. CDR3 DNA: TGTGCCAGCAGTTTAATGGGTTGGCCCGGGGAGCTGTTTTTT.

This clonotype was detected only a few times. This sequence joins TRBV5-4 and TRBJ1-4, with a possible D match to TRBD1 (5 bases). CDR1 and CDR2 from the germline V gene are SGHNT and YYREEE (reference sequence). The CDR3 runs to 13 residues. V lost 0 bases to trimming and J lost 14 bases, with 14 bases between them. The CDR3 DNA reads as TGTGCCAGCAGCTTGGAGGACGGGGGAGATCTGTTTTTT. Translation: CASSLEDGGDLFF.

The chain has TRBV19 and TRBJ1-1, with unresolved D. Trimming took off 1 base at V and 3 bases at J, with 12 bases between the two ends. The CDR3 is 15 residues long. Germline V gene data show CDR1 as LNHDA and CDR2 as SQIVND (reference sequence). The DNA of the CDR3 is TGTGCCAGTAGTATAGGGCGGGAATTTGACACTGAAGCTTTCTTT. Protein sequence: CASSIGREFDTEAFF.

This clonotype came up a few times. V and J are TRBV28 and TRBJ1-5; possibly TRBD1 for D (5 bases). This CDR3 has 11 residues. Germline CDR1 reads MDHEN; CDR2 reads SYDVKM. V gave up 10 bases and J gave up 13 bases, with 17 bases separating them. CDR3 in DNA: TGTGCCATTACGAAGGGGCCCTCTCAGCATTTT. Amino acid sequence: CAITKGPSQHF.

The rearrangement links TRBV5-8 to TRBJ2-3; TRBD2 matches 14 bases. The CDR3 has 15 amino acids. Germline lookup yields CDR1 SGHTS and CDR2 YDEGEE. V trimming: 3 bases; J trimming: 7 bases; junction bases outside the gene matches: 4. In DNA form, the CDR3 reads TGTGCCAGCAGCTCGCGACTAGCGGGAGGGCATACGCAGTATTTT. This encodes CASSSRLAGGHTQYF.

In DNA form, the CDR3 reads TGTGCCAGCAGGAGGGGAATGAACACTGAAGCTTTCTTT. This codes for CASRRGMNTEAFF. The V gene is TRBV7-2, the J gene TRBJ1-1; the D gene is possibly TRBD1 (5 bases). V lost 6 bases and J 0 bases, leaving 8 bases between the germline ends. CDR3 length equals 13 residues. Germline V gene data show CDR1 as SGHTA and CDR2 as FQGNSA.

The chain couples TRBV7-9 to TRBJ1-4, with no clear D. The CDR3 covers 14 residues. Germline loops: CDR1 SEHNR, CDR2 FQNEAQ (reference sequence). Trimming took off 5 bases at V and 4 bases at J, with 11 bases between the two ends. The CDR3 reads CASSPDWNNEKLFF. The DNA for the CDR3 is TGTGCCAGCAGCCCCGACTGGAATAATGAAAAACTGTTTTTT.